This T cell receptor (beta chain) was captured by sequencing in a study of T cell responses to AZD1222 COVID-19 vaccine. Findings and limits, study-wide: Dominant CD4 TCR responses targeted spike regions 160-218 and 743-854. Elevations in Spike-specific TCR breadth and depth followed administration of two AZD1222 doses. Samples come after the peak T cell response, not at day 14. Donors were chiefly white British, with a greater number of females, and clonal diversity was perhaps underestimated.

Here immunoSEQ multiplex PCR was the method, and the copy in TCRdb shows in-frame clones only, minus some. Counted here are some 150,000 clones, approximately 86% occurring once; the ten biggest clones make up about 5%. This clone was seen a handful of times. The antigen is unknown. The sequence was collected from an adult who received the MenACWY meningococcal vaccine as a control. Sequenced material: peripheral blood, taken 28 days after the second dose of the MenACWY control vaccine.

This CDR3 is CASSQHGQGSSPLHF. The DNA of the CDR3 is TGCGCCAGCAGCCAGCACGGACAGGGGAGTTCACCCCTCCACTTT. The gene calls are TRBV4-3 and TRBJ1-6; 9 bases align to TRBD1. This CDR3 region has 15 residues. Trimming at V came to 3 bases and at J to 9 bases, leaving 6 bases not matched to a gene. Germline lookup yields CDR1 LGHNA and CDR2 YSLEER.